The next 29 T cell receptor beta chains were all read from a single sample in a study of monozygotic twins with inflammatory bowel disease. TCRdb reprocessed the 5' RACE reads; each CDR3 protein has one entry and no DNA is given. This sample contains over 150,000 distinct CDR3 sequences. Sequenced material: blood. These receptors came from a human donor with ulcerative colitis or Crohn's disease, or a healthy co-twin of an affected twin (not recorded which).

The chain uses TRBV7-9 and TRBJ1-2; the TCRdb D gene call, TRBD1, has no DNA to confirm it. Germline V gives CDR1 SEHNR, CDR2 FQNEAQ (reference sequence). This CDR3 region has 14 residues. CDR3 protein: CASIPQGAIRGYTF.

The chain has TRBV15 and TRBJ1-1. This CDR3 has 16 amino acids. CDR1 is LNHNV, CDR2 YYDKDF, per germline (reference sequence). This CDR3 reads CATSRDLGRQNTEAFF.

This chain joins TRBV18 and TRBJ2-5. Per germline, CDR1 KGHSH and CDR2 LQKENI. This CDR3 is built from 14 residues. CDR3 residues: CASSLFGGQETQYF.

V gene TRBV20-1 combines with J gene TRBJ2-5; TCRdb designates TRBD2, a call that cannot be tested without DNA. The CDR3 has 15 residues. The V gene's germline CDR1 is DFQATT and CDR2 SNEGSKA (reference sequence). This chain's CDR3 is CSARKTSGIGETQYF.

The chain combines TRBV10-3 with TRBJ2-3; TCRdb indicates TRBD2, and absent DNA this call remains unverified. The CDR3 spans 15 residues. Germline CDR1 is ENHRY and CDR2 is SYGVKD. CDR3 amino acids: CATKLSGESSDTQYF.

The CDR3 sequence is CASSPPGGNYNEQFF. This chain joins TRBV12-3 or TRBV12-4 and TRBJ2-1; the TCRdb D gene call, TRBD1, has no DNA to confirm it. This CDR3 contains 15 residues.

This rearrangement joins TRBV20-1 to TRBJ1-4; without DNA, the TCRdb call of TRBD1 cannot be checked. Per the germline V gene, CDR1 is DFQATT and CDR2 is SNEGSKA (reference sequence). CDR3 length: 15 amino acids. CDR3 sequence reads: CSARDPGQGGEKLFF.

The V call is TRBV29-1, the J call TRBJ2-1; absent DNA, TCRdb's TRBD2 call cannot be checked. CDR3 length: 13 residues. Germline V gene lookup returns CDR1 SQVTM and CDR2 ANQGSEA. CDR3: CSGTSTVYNEQFF.

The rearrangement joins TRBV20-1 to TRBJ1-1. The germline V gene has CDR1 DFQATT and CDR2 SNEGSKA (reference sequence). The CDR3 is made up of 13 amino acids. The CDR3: CSARGGGVTEAFF.

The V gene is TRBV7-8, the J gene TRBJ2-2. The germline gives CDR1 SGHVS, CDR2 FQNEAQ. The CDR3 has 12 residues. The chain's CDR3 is CASSLMTRELFF. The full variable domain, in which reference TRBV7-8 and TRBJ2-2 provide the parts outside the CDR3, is GAGVSQSPRYKVAKRGQDVALRCDPISGHVSLFWYQQALGQGPEFLTYFQNEAQLDKSGLPSDRFFAERPEGSVSTLKIQRTQQEDSAVYLCASSLMTRELFFGEGSRLTVL.

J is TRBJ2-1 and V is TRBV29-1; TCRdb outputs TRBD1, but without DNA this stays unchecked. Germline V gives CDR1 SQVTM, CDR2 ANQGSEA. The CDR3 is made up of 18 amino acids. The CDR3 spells CSVEGGLIGGHSYNEQFF.

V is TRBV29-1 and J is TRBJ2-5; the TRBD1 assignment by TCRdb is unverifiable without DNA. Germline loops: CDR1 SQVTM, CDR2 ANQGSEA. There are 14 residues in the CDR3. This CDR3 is CSGVQDRGLETQYF.

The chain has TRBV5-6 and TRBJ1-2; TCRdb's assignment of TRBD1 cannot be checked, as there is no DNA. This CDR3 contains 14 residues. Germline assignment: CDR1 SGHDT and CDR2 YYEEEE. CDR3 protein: CASSPTGNAYGYTF.

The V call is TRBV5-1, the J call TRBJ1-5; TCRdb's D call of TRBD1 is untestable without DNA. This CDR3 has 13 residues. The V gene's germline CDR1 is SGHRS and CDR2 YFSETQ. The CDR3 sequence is CASSLGGGRPQHF.

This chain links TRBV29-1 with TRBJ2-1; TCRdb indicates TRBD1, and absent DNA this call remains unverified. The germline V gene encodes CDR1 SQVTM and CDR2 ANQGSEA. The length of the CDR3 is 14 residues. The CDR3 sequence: CSVEKPGYYNEQFF.

CDR3 in amino acids: CASSPVILNTEAFF. The chain combines TRBV18 with TRBJ1-1. The germline V gene encodes CDR1 KGHSH and CDR2 LQKENI. This CDR3 comprises 14 residues.

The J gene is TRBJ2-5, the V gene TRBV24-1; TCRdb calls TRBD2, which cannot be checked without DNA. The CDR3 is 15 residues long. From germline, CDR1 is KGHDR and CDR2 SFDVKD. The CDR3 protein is CATSPSGPTQETQYF.

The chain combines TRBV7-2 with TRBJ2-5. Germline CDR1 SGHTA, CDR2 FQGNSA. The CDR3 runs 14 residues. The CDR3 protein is CASSLQNFQETQYF. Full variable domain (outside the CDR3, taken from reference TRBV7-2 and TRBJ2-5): GAGVSQSPSNKVTEKGKDVELRCDPISGHTALYWYRQSLGQGLEFLIYFQGNSAPDKSGLPSDRFSAERTGGSVSTLTIQRTQQEDSAVYLCASSLQNFQETQYFGPGTRLLVL.

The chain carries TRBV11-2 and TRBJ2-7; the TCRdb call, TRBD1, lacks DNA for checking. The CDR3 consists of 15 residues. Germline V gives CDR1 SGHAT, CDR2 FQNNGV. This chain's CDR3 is CASRDTGHGPYEQYF.

The CDR3 reads CASSPTGAEQFF. This chain uses TRBV3-1 with TRBJ2-1; TCRdb reports TRBD1, a call that lacks DNA to check it against. This CDR3 spans 12 amino acids. CDR1 is LGHDT and CDR2 is YNNKEL in the germline V gene (reference sequence).

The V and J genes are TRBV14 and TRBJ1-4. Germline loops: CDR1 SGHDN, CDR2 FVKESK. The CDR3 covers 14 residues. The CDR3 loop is CASSHRDFNEKLFF.

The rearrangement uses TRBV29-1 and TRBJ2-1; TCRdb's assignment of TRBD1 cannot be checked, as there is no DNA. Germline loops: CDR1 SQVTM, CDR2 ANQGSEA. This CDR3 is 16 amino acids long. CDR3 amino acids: CSVEHFRGNSYNEQFF.

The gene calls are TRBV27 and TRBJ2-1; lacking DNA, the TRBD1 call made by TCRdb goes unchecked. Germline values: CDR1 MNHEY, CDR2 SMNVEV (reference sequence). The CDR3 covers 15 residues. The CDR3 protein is CASLAPGGPHNEQFF.

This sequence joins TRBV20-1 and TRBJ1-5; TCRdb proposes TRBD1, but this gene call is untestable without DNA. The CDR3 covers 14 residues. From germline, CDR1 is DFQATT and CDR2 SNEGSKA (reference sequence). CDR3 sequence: CSAVIQGINQPQHF.

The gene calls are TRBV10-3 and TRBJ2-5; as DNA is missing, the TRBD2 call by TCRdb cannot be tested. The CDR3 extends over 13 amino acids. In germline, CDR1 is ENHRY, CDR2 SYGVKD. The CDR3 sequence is CAISEALQETQYF.

CDR3 region: CASSFRGTSSGANVLTF. The chain carries TRBV5-1 and TRBJ2-6. The CDR3 has 17 amino acids. Germline CDR1 SGHRS, CDR2 YFSETQ.

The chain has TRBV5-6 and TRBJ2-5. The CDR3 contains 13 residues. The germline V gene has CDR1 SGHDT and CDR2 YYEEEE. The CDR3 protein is CASSLDPGETQYF.

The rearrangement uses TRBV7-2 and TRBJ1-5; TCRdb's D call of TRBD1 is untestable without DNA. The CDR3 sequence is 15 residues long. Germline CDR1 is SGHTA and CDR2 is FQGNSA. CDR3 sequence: CASSLGTVHNQPQHF. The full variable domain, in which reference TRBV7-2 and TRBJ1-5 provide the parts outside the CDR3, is GAGVSQSPSNKVTEKGKDVELRCDPISGHTALYWYRQSLGQGLEFLIYFQGNSAPDKSGLPSDRFSAERTGGSVSTLTIQRTQQEDSAVYLCASSLGTVHNQPQHFGDGTRLSIL.

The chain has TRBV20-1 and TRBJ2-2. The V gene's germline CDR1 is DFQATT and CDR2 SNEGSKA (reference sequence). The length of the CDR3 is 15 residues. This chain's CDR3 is CSARDSTTDTGELFF.